These 28 T cell receptor beta chains were sequenced from one sample in a study of blood T cell repertoires in COVID-19. The protocol was immunoSEQ multiplex PCR, while the TCRdb copy is restricted to in-frame clones and leaves out a portion. Among fewer than 200,000 clones listed, approximately 80% were seen once. Sequenced material: peripheral blood. These TCRs come from a human donor in a cohort sampled during active COVID-19.

This clone was seen more than once but under ten times. V usage is TRBV5-6 and J usage is TRBJ2-1; D is uncertain. Trimming cost V 4 bases and J 0 bases, with 20 bases left between them. CDR3 size: 18 residues. Germline values: CDR1 SGHDT, CDR2 YYEEEE. The CDR3 bases are TGTGCCAGCAGCCACAGTGCAGGCCGTTTTCACTCCTACAATGAGCAGTTCTTC. This gives the protein CASSHSAGRFHSYNEQFF.

V and J are TRBV4-1 and TRBJ1-2; TRBD1 matches 9 bases. Germline CDR1 and CDR2: MGHRA and YSYEKL. The junction had 10 bases not matched to a gene; V was cut back by 1 base and J by 1 base. This CDR3 has 18 amino acids. CDR3 protein: CASSQVGTGIFSNYGYTF. As DNA, the CDR3 is TGCGCCAGCAGCCAAGTAGGGACAGGGATATTTAGTAACTATGGCTACACCTTC.

V and J are TRBV7-2 and TRBJ2-5; possible D gene TRBD2, 5 bases. The CDR3 is 16 amino acids. Trimming pared 5 bases from V and 4 bases from J, leaving 20 bases between. Germline CDR1 SGHTA, CDR2 FQGNSA. This chain's CDR3 is CASSLPPVARGETQYF. CDR3 DNA: TGTGCCAGCAGCCTCCCCCCGGTGGCACGGGGAGAGACCCAGTACTTC.

J is TRBJ2-1 and V is TRBV10-3, with 11 positions matching TRBD2. The ends lost 10 bases at V and 6 bases at J; junction bases unmatched: 5. Germline CDR1 ENHRY, CDR2 SYGVKD. The CDR3 runs 13 residues. CDR3 loop: CATDGLAGNEQFF. CDR3 in DNA: TGTGCCACGGATGGACTAGCGGGCAATGAGCAGTTCTTC.

The genes are TRBV19 and TRBJ1-5; D is perhaps TRBD1 (5 bases). V lost 5 bases, J lost 8 bases, and 16 bases lay in between. The CDR3 spans 14 residues. Germline V CDR1 and CDR2: LNHDA, SQIVND (reference sequence). DNA of the CDR3: TGTGCCAGTAGTGTCAGGGTTGCAACGGAGCCCCAGCATTTT. Protein: CASSVRVATEPQHF.

The chain is built from TRBV19 and TRBJ2-3, with a possible D match to TRBD1 (6 bases). The V and J ends lost 3 bases and 4 bases respectively, with 8 bases between them. This CDR3 spans 13 amino acids. Per the germline V gene, CDR1 is LNHDA and CDR2 is SQIVND (reference sequence). As DNA, the CDR3 is TGTGCCAGTAGTATGTCAGGGGCAGATACGCAGTATTTT. Its protein is CASSMSGADTQYF.

This chain connects TRBV2 to TRBJ2-1; 10 nucleotides match TRBD2. J gave up 4 bases and V 6 bases, and 6 bases lay outside the gene matches. CDR3 length: 15 amino acids. In germline, CDR1 is SNHLY, CDR2 FYNNEI. The CDR3 DNA is TGTGCCAGCAGCCCCGGACTAGCGGAGTACAATGAGCAGTTCTTC. It encodes CASSPGLAEYNEQFF.

This clone came up a few times. The chain carries TRBV19 and TRBJ1-6; no firm D call. The CDR3 loop spans 16 amino acids. V was pared by 7 bases and J by 9 bases, with 22 bases between. The germline CDR1 and CDR2 sequences are LNHDA and SQIVND (reference sequence). The CDR3 sequence: CASTPLPAEPGSPLHF. Here the CDR3 DNA reads TGTGCCAGTACTCCCCTGCCCGCCGAGCCAGGTTCACCCCTCCACTTT.

The rearrangement links TRBV5-1 to TRBJ2-7; 7 bases are shared with TRBD1. Looked up from germline, CDR1 is SGHRS and CDR2 is YFSETQ. The CDR3 consists of 14 residues. With 1 base clipped from V and 5 bases from J, the junction kept 6 bases outside the gene matches. In nucleotides, the CDR3 is TGCGCCAGCAGCTTGTGGTCAGGGGGTAACGAGCAGTACTTC. The encoded protein is CASSLWSGGNEQYF.

This chain connects TRBV10-3 to TRBJ1-2; D is uncertain. V was shortened by 11 bases and J by 3 bases, with 16 bases between the two germline ends. The CDR3 has 13 residues. Germline lookup yields CDR1 ENHRY and CDR2 SYGVKD. CDR3 nucleotides: TGTGCCTCCACGGGAACCCCTCACTATGGCTACACCTTC. Its translation is CASTGTPHYGYTF.

This sequence joins TRBV2 and TRBJ2-7; possibly TRBD1 for D (5 bases). The germline V gene has CDR1 SNHLY and CDR2 FYNNEI. CDR3 length: 15 amino acids. V was pared by 6 bases and J by 2 bases, with 17 bases between. This CDR3 is CASRATGQITYEQYF. CDR3 in DNA: TGTGCCAGCAGAGCAACAGGCCAGATAACCTACGAGCAGTACTTC.

The chain couples TRBV28 to TRBJ1-1, with 9 bases lining up with TRBD1. This CDR3 has 15 residues. Germline V gene data show CDR1 as MDHEN and CDR2 as SYDVKM. The junction had 9 bases not matched to a gene; V was cut back by 6 bases and J by 4 bases. The CDR3 DNA follows: TGTGCCAGCAGCACTACAGGGGGCGAAGGCACTGAAGCTTTCTTT. It codes for CASSTTGGEGTEAFF.

This chain connects TRBV7-2 to TRBJ2-5; D might be TRBD1 (5 bases). V was shortened by 5 bases and J by 2 bases, with 12 bases between the two germline ends. CDR1 is SGHTA, CDR2 FQGNSA, per germline. The CDR3 length is 14 residues. The CDR3 DNA is TGTGCCAGCAGCCACAGGAGAGAGCAAGAGACCCAGTACTTC. This codes for CASSHRREQETQYF.

Here the CDR3 DNA reads TGTGCCAGCAGTCGGACAGGTTTGTACGAGCAGTACTTC. Translated: CASSRTGLYEQYF. V usage is TRBV12-3 or TRBV12-4 and J usage is TRBJ2-7; 7 bases are shared with TRBD1. Trimming at V came to 5 bases and at J to 4 bases, leaving 5 bases not matched to a gene. The CDR3 loop spans 13 amino acids.

The gene calls are TRBV20-1 and TRBJ2-3; unclear D gene. This CDR3 is 11 amino acids long. The germline CDR1 and CDR2 sequences are DFQATT and SNEGSKA (reference sequence). V lost 6 bases to trimming and J lost 1 base, with 5 bases between them. The CDR3 reads CSALRTDTQYF. In DNA, the CDR3 is TGCAGTGCCCTACGCACAGATACGCAGTATTTT.

This chain connects TRBV5-5 to TRBJ2-2; 7 bases fit TRBD1. V lost 5 bases, J lost 0 bases, and 1 base stayed unmatched. Germline V gene lookup returns CDR1 SGHKS and CDR2 YYEKEE (reference sequence). The CDR3 has 14 residues. The CDR3, as DNA: TGTGCCAGCAGGGGGACAGCGAACACCGGGGAGCTGTTTTTT. Protein: CASRGTANTGELFF.

In DNA, the CDR3 is TGTGCCAGCAGCACAGGGGGACAGGGGACTGAAGCTTTCTTT. Protein sequence: CASSTGGQGTEAFF. This chain uses TRBV9 with TRBJ1-1; 10 bases match TRBD1. Germline CDR1 reads SGDLS; CDR2 reads YYNGEE. The V and J ends lost 4 bases and 5 bases, in that order; junction bases with no gene match: 5. CDR3 length equals 14 residues.

This rearrangement joins TRBV2 to TRBJ1-5; 10 nucleotides agree with TRBD1. CDR1 SNHLY and CDR2 FYNNEI come from the germline V gene. The length of the CDR3 is 15 residues. With V trimmed by 1 base and J by 6 bases, 3 bases remained unmatched. The CDR3 region has the DNA TGTGCCAGCAGTGAAGGGGACAGGGGATTTCAGCCCCAGCATTTT. Its protein is CASSEGDRGFQPQHF.

CDR3 DNA: TGTGCCAGCTCACTACTGCGGGGGGATGAGCAGTTCTTC. As protein: CASSLLRGDEQFF. The genes are TRBV18 and TRBJ2-1, with 8 bases lining up with TRBD2. Unmatched junction bases numbered 4, after V lost 4 bases and J lost 8 bases. The length of the CDR3 is 13 residues. The germline V gene encodes CDR1 KGHSH and CDR2 LQKENI.

V gene TRBV6-5 combines with J gene TRBJ2-2, with 8 bases that match TRBD1. The CDR3 is 15 amino acids. V shed 5 bases, J shed 5 bases, and the junction held 7 bases outside the gene matches. Germline V gives CDR1 MNHEY, CDR2 SVGAGI. CDR3 DNA sequence: TGTGCCAGCAGTCGTCAGGGGGCCCAAACCGGGGAGCTGTTTTTT. Amino acid sequence: CASSRQGAQTGELFF.

The V and J genes are TRBV5-6 and TRBJ2-1; 12 positions agree with TRBD2. The germline CDR1 and CDR2 sequences are SGHDT and YYEEEE. The V gene end was trimmed by 3 bases and the J gene end by 7 bases; junction bases not matched to a gene: 5. The CDR3 is 15 residues long. CDR3 coding DNA: TGTGCCAGCAGCTCGGGGCTAGCGGGAGGGAATGAGCAGTTCTTC. This codes for CASSSGLAGGNEQFF.

The chain links TRBV5-4 to TRBJ2-3; 8 nucleotides match TRBD2. Germline loops: CDR1 SGHNT, CDR2 YYREEE (reference sequence). The J segment lost 5 bases and the V segment lost 9 bases, leaving 11 bases of the junction unmatched. The CDR3 totals 14 residues. CDR3: CATLVAGRVDTQYF. Here the CDR3 DNA reads TGTGCCACCTTAGTAGCGGGACGGGTAGATACGCAGTATTTT.

This chain uses TRBV29-1 with TRBJ2-5, with 7 positions matching TRBD1. V lost 6 bases, J lost 2 bases, and 6 bases stayed unmatched. The germline V gene encodes CDR1 SQVTM and CDR2 ANQGSEA. This CDR3 has 13 amino acids. CDR3 loop: CSVTDRLQETQYF. DNA for the CDR3: TGCAGCGTAACGGACAGGTTACAAGAGACCCAGTACTTC.

The V gene is TRBV12-3 or TRBV12-4, the J gene TRBJ1-2; D is ambiguous. Trimming pared 5 bases from V and 8 bases from J, leaving 15 bases between. The CDR3 covers 13 residues. CDR3 nucleotide sequence: TGTGCCAGCAGTCCCGGGAGGAGCAAGGGCTACACCTTC. Residues: CASSPGRSKGYTF.

V is TRBV19 and J is TRBJ2-2, with TRBD2 matching over 15 bases. The CDR3 length is 19 residues. Per germline, CDR1 LNHDA and CDR2 SQIVND (reference sequence). Trimming cost V 5 bases and J 1 base; bases outside gene matches: 8. CDR3 sequence (DNA): TGTGCCAGTAGTGCTCCCGGGACTAGCGGGGGGCTGAACACCGGGGAGCTGTTTTTT. Residues: CASSAPGTSGGLNTGELFF.

J is TRBJ1-5 and V is TRBV9; D is perhaps TRBD1 (5 bases). Per the germline V gene, CDR1 is SGDLS and CDR2 is YYNGEE. The V gene lost 0 bases and the J gene lost 7 bases, with 11 bases spanning the gap. The CDR3 totals 14 residues. CDR3 coding DNA: TGTGCCAGCAGCGTAGAGGACATGGGGCAGCCCCAGCATTTT. Protein: CASSVEDMGQPQHF.

This rearrangement joins TRBV6-5 to TRBJ2-7; perhaps TRBD2 as D (5 bases). V was pared by 2 bases and J by 2 bases, with 10 bases between. Germline V lookup: CDR1 MNHEY, CDR2 SVGAGI. This CDR3 region has 14 residues. CDR3 region: CASSYGGPTYEQYF. Written as DNA, the CDR3 is TGTGCCAGCAGTTACGGCGGGCCAACCTACGAGCAGTACTTC.

The V and J genes are TRBV14 and TRBJ1-2, with TRBD1 as a possible D gene (6 bases). This CDR3 comprises 14 residues. V was pared by 3 bases and J by 0 bases, with 8 bases between. Germline-derived CDR1 and CDR2 are SGHDN and FVKESK. CDR3: CASSQDRTNYGYTF. The CDR3 nucleotides are TGTGCCAGCAGCCAGGACAGAACTAACTATGGCTACACCTTC.